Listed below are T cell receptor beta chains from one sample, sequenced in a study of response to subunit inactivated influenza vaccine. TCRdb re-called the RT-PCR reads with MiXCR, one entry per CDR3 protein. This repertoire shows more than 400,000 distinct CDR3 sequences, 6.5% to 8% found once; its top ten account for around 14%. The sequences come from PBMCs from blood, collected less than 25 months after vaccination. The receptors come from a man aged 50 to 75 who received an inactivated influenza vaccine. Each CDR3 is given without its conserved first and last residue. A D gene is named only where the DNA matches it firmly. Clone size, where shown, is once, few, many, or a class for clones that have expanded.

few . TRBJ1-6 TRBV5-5 ASSLGQGGSPVDSPLH
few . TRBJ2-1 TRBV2 ASSQSGDGQF
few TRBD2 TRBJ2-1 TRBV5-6 ASSATSGGSNEQF
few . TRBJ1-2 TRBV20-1 SASYRDKEGYT
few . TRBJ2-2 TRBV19 ASSIRLGDTGELF
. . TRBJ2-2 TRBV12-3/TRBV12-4 ASREGPAAGELF
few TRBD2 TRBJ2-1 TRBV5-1 ASSKAGGPNEQF
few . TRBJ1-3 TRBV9 ASKGSGNTIY
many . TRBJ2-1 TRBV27 ASGPSDEQF
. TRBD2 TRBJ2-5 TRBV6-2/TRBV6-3 ASSRGLAGGNKETQY
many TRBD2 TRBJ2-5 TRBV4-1 ASSPGSTSRQETQY
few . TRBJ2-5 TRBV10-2 ASSEGLARQETQY
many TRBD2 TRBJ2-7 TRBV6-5 ASSYWIAGRQEQY
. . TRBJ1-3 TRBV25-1 ASRGRGSGNTIY
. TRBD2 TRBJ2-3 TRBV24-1 ATSDRGLAGGFTDTQY
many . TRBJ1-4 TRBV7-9 ASSPGVTNEKLF
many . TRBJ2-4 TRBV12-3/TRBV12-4 ASSLVAVRDIQY
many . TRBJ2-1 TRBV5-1 ASSPDGGSNEQF
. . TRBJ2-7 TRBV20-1 SARGGPLAHSYEQY
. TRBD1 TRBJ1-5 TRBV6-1 ASGQGGNQPQH
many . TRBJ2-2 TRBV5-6 ASSTSGTLDTGELF
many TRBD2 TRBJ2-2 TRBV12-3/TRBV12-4 ASSFGLAGSSDTGELF
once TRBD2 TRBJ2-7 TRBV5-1 ASSLGTSRRTNEQY
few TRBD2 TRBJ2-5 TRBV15 ATSIGLATEETQY
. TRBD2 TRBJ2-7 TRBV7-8 ATKRGARYEQY
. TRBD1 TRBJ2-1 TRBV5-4 ASSPGTEIAGEQF
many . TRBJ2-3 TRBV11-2 ASSLGRHRSSTDTQY
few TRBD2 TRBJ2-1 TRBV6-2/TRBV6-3 ASSYRREATNEQF
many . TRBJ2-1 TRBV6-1 ASRWGEYNEQF
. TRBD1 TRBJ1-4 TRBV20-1 SARRDSFNEKLF
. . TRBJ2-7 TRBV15 ATSRTRGSLGEQY
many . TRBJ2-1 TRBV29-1 SVEPRRRGPNEQF
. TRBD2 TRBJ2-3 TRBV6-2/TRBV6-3 ASSPYEELAGVPDTQY
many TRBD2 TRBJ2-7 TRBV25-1 ASTLGVGGGAEEQY
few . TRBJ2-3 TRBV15 ATKRDRSHTDTQY
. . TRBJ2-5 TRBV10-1 ASSDRGHGETQY
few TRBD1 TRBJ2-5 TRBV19 ASSPTGRETQY
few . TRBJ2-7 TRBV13 ASSPPAVPYEQY
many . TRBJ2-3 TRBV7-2 ASSRGTPDTQY
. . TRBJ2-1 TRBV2 ASSEALQDGEQF
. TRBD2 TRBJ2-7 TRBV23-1 ARGPGCGGIVYEQY
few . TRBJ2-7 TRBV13 ASSPRGLSSYEQY
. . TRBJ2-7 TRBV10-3 AIITDTSYEQY
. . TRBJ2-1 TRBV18 ASSPGVDEQF
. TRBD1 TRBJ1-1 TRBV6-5 ASSSTGQGKSAEAF
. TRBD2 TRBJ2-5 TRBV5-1 ASSLTGTKETQY
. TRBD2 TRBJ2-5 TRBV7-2 ASSLALAGRAETQY
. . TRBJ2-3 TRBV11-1 ASSLSVWAGSSTDTQY
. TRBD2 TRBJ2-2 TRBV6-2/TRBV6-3 ASSSSGGGTGELF
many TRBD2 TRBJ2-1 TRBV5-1 ASATSGPDNEQF
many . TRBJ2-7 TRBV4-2 ASSQATEYEQY